These 28 T cell receptor beta chains share one sample of origin, sequenced in a study of cytomegalovirus exposure and HLA in healthy donors. It was with 60 Vbeta and 13 Jbeta primers that the PCR ran. Some clones are missing from TCRdb's copy, which holds only in-frame ones; the method was immunoSEQ multiplex PCR. The data hold some 40,000 clones, with roughly three quarters observed a single time. Material for sequencing was PBMCs. All receptors come from a man aged 35-49 years in good health and CMV-seronegative.

CDR3 DNA: TGTGCCAGCAGCCCGGCCGGGGACAGGGTGGGCTACACCTTC. Protein product: CASSPAGDRVGYTF. The J gene is TRBJ1-2, the V gene TRBV7-8; 9 nucleotides align to TRBD1. The CDR3 is 14 residues long. Germline loops: CDR1 SGHVS, CDR2 FQNEAQ. The ends lost 5 bases at V and 8 bases at J; junction bases unmatched: 9.

The rearrangement joins TRBV6-5 to TRBJ2-5; D is possibly TRBD2 (6 bases). Deletions cut 6 bases from V and 2 bases from J, with 7 bases between. Germline loops: CDR1 MNHEY, CDR2 SVGAGI. CDR3 size: 12 residues. This chain's CDR3 is CASSGSQETQYF. CDR3 nucleotides: TGTGCCAGCAGCGGGAGTCAAGAGACCCAGTACTTC.

Only a few counts were recorded for this clone. This chain connects TRBV12-5 to TRBJ1-1; D not certain. V was pared by 2 bases and J by 5 bases, with 9 bases between. The CDR3 sequence is 13 residues long. Germline CDR1 LGHNT, CDR2 FRNRAP. Here the CDR3 DNA reads TGTGCTAGTGGTTTGACCGGGGAGACTGAAGCTTTCTTT. As protein: CASGLTGETEAFF.

J is TRBJ1-2 and V is TRBV15; TRBD1 might be the D (6 bases). Trimming left V 5 bases short and J 5 bases short, with 12 bases between. Germline CDR1 and CDR2: LNHNV and YYDKDF (reference sequence). The CDR3 extends over 13 amino acids. This CDR3 reads CATSPGDTYGYTF. The CDR3 nucleotides are TGTGCCACCAGCCCCGGGGACACATATGGCTACACCTTC.

Here the CDR3 reads CASSLGASQETQYF. The CDR3 nucleotides are TGTGCCAGCAGCTTAGGAGCGAGCCAAGAGACCCAGTACTTC. The chain has TRBV7-2 and TRBJ2-5; D is undetermined. Between the trimmed V and J ends, which lost 1 base and 1 base, there was a span of 7 bases. The CDR3 consists of 14 residues. Germline values: CDR1 SGHTA, CDR2 FQGNSA.

This rearrangement joins TRBV6-5 to TRBJ1-3; D is possibly TRBD1 (5 bases). The length of the CDR3 is 15 residues. Germline V CDR1 and CDR2: MNHEY, SVGAGI. With 4 bases removed from V and 0 bases from J, the gap between germline ends came to 10 bases. The chain's CDR3 is CASSSDSRSGNTIYF. CDR3 sequence (DNA): TGTGCCAGCAGTTCAGACAGCCGCTCTGGAAACACCATATATTTT.

The chain links TRBV28 to TRBJ2-5; TRBD2 is a possible D gene (7 bases). The CDR3 extends over 15 amino acids. Germline V gene lookup returns CDR1 MDHEN and CDR2 SYDVKM. V was trimmed by 5 bases and J by 4 bases, leaving 17 bases between them. As DNA, the CDR3 is TGTGCCAGCAGTCTGGCGGGGGCCATGGGAGAGACCCAGTACTTC. Translating it yields CASSLAGAMGETQYF.

This clone came up a few times. CDR3 sequence (DNA): TGTGCCAGCATTTATCCAGGGGGGACTGAAGCTTTCTTT. As protein: CASIYPGGTEAFF. V is TRBV6-5 and J is TRBJ1-1; 7 nucleotides agree with TRBD1. V shed 7 bases, J shed 5 bases, and the junction held 7 bases outside the gene matches. The CDR3 runs 13 residues. Germline loops: CDR1 MNHEY, CDR2 SVGAGI.

The chain employs TRBV6-5 and TRBJ1-3; 7 nucleotides agree with TRBD1. This CDR3 has 16 amino acids. Germline V gene sequence: CDR1 MNHEY, CDR2 SVGAGI. The junction had 6 bases not matched to a gene; V was cut back by 4 bases and J by 0 bases. CDR3 loop: CASSSRQGASGNTIYF. The DNA of the CDR3 is TGTGCCAGCAGTTCCCGACAGGGTGCCTCTGGAAACACCATATATTTT.

A word on this clone: The sample carries other DNA sequences with the same CDR3. This chain links TRBV10-3 with TRBJ1-6; 10 nucleotides line up with TRBD1. The CDR3 consists of 13 residues. Germline values: CDR1 ENHRY, CDR2 SYGVKD. Germline trimming cut 6 bases from V and 7 bases from J; bases unmatched to any gene: 0. The CDR3 DNA follows: TGTGCCATCAGGGGACAGGGGAATTCACCCCTCCACTTT. Protein sequence: CAIRGQGNSPLHF.

This clone was detected once. This sequence joins TRBV30 and TRBJ2-2; TRBD2 agrees at 10 bases. Per the germline V gene, CDR1 is GTSNPN and CDR2 is SVGIG (reference sequence). The V gene end was trimmed by 3 bases and the J gene end by 4 bases; junction bases not matched to a gene: 5. The CDR3 spans 15 residues. CDR3 sequence (DNA): TGTGCCTGGAGAACTAGCGGGGTTGGCACCGGGGAGCTGTTTTTT. This gives the protein CAWRTSGVGTGELFF.

V and J are TRBV6-1 and TRBJ1-4; 9 nucleotides match TRBD1. V lost 4 bases and J lost 6; bases outside the gene matches: 6. Germline CDR1 and CDR2: MNHNS and SASEGT. The CDR3 length is 15 residues. CDR3 sequence reads: CASSASGTGYEKLFF. CDR3 coding DNA: TGTGCCAGCAGTGCCAGCGGGACAGGGTATGAAAAACTGTTTTTT.

V gene TRBV28 combines with J gene TRBJ2-5, with 8 bases lining up with TRBD1. CDR1 is MDHEN, CDR2 SYDVKM, per germline. The CDR3 totals 12 residues. With 10 bases clipped from V and 5 bases from J, the junction kept 6 bases outside the gene matches. The CDR3 spells CAIGQGSETQYF. The CDR3 DNA follows: TGTGCCATCGGACAGGGCAGTGAGACCCAGTACTTC.

A remark on this clone: A read error may produce the germline difference seen at one junction end. This chain uses TRBV11-2 with TRBJ2-7, with TRBD2 matching over 13 bases. The CDR3 contains 15 residues. The germline CDR1 and CDR2 sequences are SGHAT and FQNNGV. The CDR3 region has the DNA TGTGCCAGCAGCTTAACCGGGACTAGCGGGAACTATCCACACTTC. Its translation: CASSLTGTSGNYPHF.

V usage is TRBV7-9 and J usage is TRBJ2-7, with TRBD2 identical over 9 bases. Per the germline V gene, CDR1 is SEHNR and CDR2 is FQNEAQ (reference sequence). Losses at the gene ends were 1 base for V and 4 bases for J; bases not matched to a gene: 5. This CDR3 comprises 15 residues. This CDR3 is CASSLGRGGLYEQYF. The CDR3, as DNA: TGTGCCAGCAGCTTAGGGCGGGGGGGCCTGTACGAGCAGTACTTC.

V and J are TRBV10-3 and TRBJ1-5; D is unclear. CDR3 length: 14 amino acids. Germline V gene lookup returns CDR1 ENHRY and CDR2 SYGVKD. V was trimmed by 3 bases and J by 3 bases, leaving 9 bases between them. CDR3 sequence: CAISETDVNQPQHF. CDR3 DNA: TGTGCCATCAGTGAAACAGATGTCAATCAGCCCCAGCATTTT.

V gene TRBV5-1 combines with J gene TRBJ1-1; possible D gene TRBD1, 5 bases. Germline assignment: CDR1 SGHRS and CDR2 YFSETQ. This CDR3 is built from 14 residues. V lost 4 bases and J 4 bases, leaving 14 bases between the germline ends. The CDR3 sequence: CASSPAGRGTEAFF. The CDR3 DNA reads TGCGCCAGCAGCCCGGCGGGGAGGGGCACTGAAGCTTTCTTT. The complete variable domain, with remaining parts taken from reference TRBV5-1 and TRBJ1-1, reads KAGVTQTPRYLIKTRGQQVTLSCSPISGHRSVSWYQQTPGQGLQFLFEYFSETQRNKGNFPGRFSGRQFSNSRSEMNVSTLELGDSALYLCASSPAGRGTEAFFGQGTRLTVV.

The chain links TRBV5-1 to TRBJ2-5, with D perhaps TRBD1 (6 bases). The CDR3 contains 14 residues. Germline CDR1 is SGHRS and CDR2 is YFSETQ. Trimming shortened V by 4 bases and J by 0 bases, and 10 bases separated the two germline ends. CDR3: CASSPGQYQETQYF. CDR3 nucleotide sequence: TGCGCCAGCAGCCCTGGACAGTACCAAGAGACCCAGTACTTC.

V is TRBV5-4 and J is TRBJ1-1, with D tentatively TRBD1 (5 bases). The CDR3 is 16 residues long. Looked up from germline, CDR1 is SGHNT and CDR2 is YYREEE (reference sequence). With 0 bases removed from V and 1 base from J, the gap between germline ends came to 13 bases. CDR3 region: CASSLGGAKANTEAFF. Written as DNA, the CDR3 is TGTGCCAGCAGCTTGGGCGGGGCAAAGGCGAACACTGAAGCTTTCTTT.

V gene TRBV4-1 combines with J gene TRBJ2-3; 13 nucleotides agree with TRBD2. J lost 4 bases, V lost 4 bases, and 8 bases had no gene match. This CDR3 has 17 residues. Looked up from germline, CDR1 is MGHRA and CDR2 is YSYEKL. CDR3 sequence (DNA): TGCGCCAGCAGCCGTCAGACTAGCGGGGGGCCCGCAGATACGCAGTATTTT. Its protein is CASSRQTSGGPADTQYF.

The V and J genes are TRBV5-1 and TRBJ2-5; 7 positions agree with TRBD2. Germline-derived CDR1 and CDR2 are SGHRS and YFSETQ. V lost 0 bases and J lost 5; bases outside the gene matches: 4. The CDR3 spans 14 residues. This chain's CDR3 is CASSLVTGGETQYF. The CDR3 DNA reads TGCGCCAGCAGCTTGGTTACCGGGGGGGAGACCCAGTACTTC.

This clone has only a few counts. This chain links TRBV7-8 with TRBJ2-1; D is unclear. Looked up from germline, CDR1 is SGHVS and CDR2 is FQNEAQ. The length of the CDR3 is 15 residues. The ends were cut back, 5 bases at V and 0 bases at J, with 11 bases in the middle. The CDR3 loop reads CASSAYLNSYNEQFF. The CDR3 region has the DNA TGTGCCAGCAGCGCATACTTGAACTCCTACAATGAGCAGTTCTTC.

The gene calls are TRBV27 and TRBJ2-3; no definite D call. This CDR3 region has 13 residues. CDR1 is MNHEY, CDR2 SMNVEV, per germline (reference sequence). V shed 2 bases and J shed 9 bases, with 12 bases lying between them. Here the CDR3 reads CASSLTSSDTQYF. CDR3 DNA: TGTGCCAGCAGTTTAACCTCAAGCGACACGCAGTATTTT.

The rearrangement uses TRBV27 and TRBJ1-2; 7 bases are shared with TRBD1. From germline, CDR1 is MNHEY and CDR2 SMNVEV (reference sequence). The CDR3 extends over 13 amino acids. Trimming cost V 6 bases and J 7 bases; bases outside gene matches: 8. CDR3 residues: CASRVTGVGGYTF. CDR3 in DNA: TGTGCCAGCAGGGTTACAGGGGTAGGTGGCTACACCTTC.

This chain's CDR3 is CASRRQVDSPLHF. The CDR3 nucleotides read TGTGCCAGCAGACGGCAGGTCGACTCACCCCTCCACTTT. The gene calls are TRBV7-8 and TRBJ1-6; unclear D gene. The V gene lost 6 bases and the J gene lost 10 bases, with 13 bases spanning the gap. The CDR3 length is 13 residues. CDR1 and CDR2 (germline): SGHVS, FQNEAQ.

The V gene is TRBV10-3, the J gene TRBJ1-2, with TRBD1 identical over 7 bases. The germline V gene has CDR1 ENHRY and CDR2 SYGVKD. This CDR3 is 11 amino acids long. Trimming took 6 bases from V and 8 from J; bases not matched to a gene: 3. The CDR3 nucleotides read TGTGCCATCAGCGCAGGGGGAGGCTACACCTTC. This codes for CAISAGGGYTF.

The chain links TRBV2 to TRBJ2-5; TRBD1 aligns across 12 bases. This CDR3 has 15 amino acids. Trimming took 3 bases from V and 5 from J; bases not matched to a gene: 4. The germline CDR1 and CDR2 sequences are SNHLY and FYNNEI. CDR3 coding DNA: TGTGCCAGCAGTGACCGGGACAGGGGGCTTGAGACCCAGTACTTC. It codes for CASSDRDRGLETQYF.

The chain joins TRBV27 to TRBJ2-7; TRBD1 might be the D (5 bases). The CDR3 length is 12 residues. The V gene lost 6 bases and the J gene lost 4 bases, with 10 bases spanning the gap. Looked up from germline, CDR1 is MNHEY and CDR2 is SMNVEV (reference sequence). The CDR3 reads CASRTDSYEQYF. In DNA form, the CDR3 reads TGTGCCAGCAGGACAGACTCTTACGAGCAGTACTTC.